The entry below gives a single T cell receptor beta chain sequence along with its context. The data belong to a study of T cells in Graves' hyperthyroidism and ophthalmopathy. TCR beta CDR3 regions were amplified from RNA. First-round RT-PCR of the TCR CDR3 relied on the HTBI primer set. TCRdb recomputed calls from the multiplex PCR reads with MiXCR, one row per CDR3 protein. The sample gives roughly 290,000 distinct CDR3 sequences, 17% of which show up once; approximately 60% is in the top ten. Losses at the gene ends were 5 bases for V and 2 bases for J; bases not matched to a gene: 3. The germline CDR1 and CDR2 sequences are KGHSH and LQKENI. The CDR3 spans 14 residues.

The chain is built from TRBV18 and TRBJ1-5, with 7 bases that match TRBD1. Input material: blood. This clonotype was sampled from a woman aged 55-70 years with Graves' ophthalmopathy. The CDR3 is CASSADRGNQPQHF. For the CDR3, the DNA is TGTGCCAGCTCAGCCGACAGGGGCAATCAGCCCCAGCATTTT.